These T cell receptor beta chains were read from a single sample in a study of T cell repertoires in cytomegalovirus infection. Antigens for these TCRs are unknown. Using its own MiXCR run on the reads, TCRdb lists one record per CDR3 protein. Of roughly 310,000 distinct CDR3 sequences listed, about 29% are singletons. The sequenced sample was cultured PBMCs, obtained from culture after CMV antigen stimulation. The origin of the receptors is a human donor in good health (CMV status not recorded). Some clones in this sample may be carry-over from other donors' samples. The conserved cysteine and the conserved F or W are not part of the CDR3 here.

v_call: TRBV20-1
j_call: TRBJ2-5
cdr3_aa: SARDRLAGETQY

v_call: TRBV6-6
j_call: TRBJ1-2
cdr3_aa: ASSVTPYGYT

v_call: TRBV7-6
j_call: TRBJ1-2
cdr3_aa: ASSSTGLGT

v_call: TRBV15
j_call: TRBJ1-5
cdr3_aa: ATSRDGQMGNQPQH

v_call: TRBV7-3
j_call: TRBJ2-3
cdr3_aa: ASSLQRPGDTQY

v_call: TRBV5-4
j_call: TRBJ2-3
cdr3_aa: ASSSGEPTDTQY

v_call: TRBV20-1
j_call: TRBJ1-1
cdr3_aa: SARRWGQMNTEAF

v_call: TRBV12-3/TRBV12-4
j_call: TRBJ2-7
cdr3_aa: ASSPGSRASEQY

v_call: TRBV28
j_call: TRBJ1-1
cdr3_aa: ASSSPDRVLEAF

v_call: TRBV6-1
j_call: TRBJ2-3
cdr3_aa: ASSERRPATDTQY

v_call: TRBV10-3
j_call: TRBJ1-2
cdr3_aa: AISLEGYGYT

v_call: TRBV5-1
j_call: TRBJ1-2
cdr3_aa: ASSLGPTGNYGYT

v_call: TRBV12-3/TRBV12-4
j_call: TRBJ1-5
cdr3_aa: ASSYMGLSNQPQH

v_call: TRBV6-5
j_call: TRBJ2-1
cdr3_aa: ASSWDRGSNEQF

v_call: TRBV28
j_call: TRBJ2-1
cdr3_aa: ASSLSSGRAYIEQF

v_call: TRBV6-2/TRBV6-3
j_call: TRBJ2-1
cdr3_aa: ASSYTRTSYNEQF

v_call: TRBV24-1
j_call: TRBJ2-2
cdr3_aa: ATSDHSAGTGELF

v_call: TRBV7-9
j_call: TRBJ1-2
cdr3_aa: ASSFGQAYGYT

v_call: TRBV7-3
j_call: TRBJ1-1
cdr3_aa: ASSLRLDGTEAF

v_call: TRBV11-2
j_call: TRBJ2-1
cdr3_aa: ASSGDEQF

v_call: TRBV20-1
j_call: TRBJ1-1
cdr3_aa: SAIVPEAF

v_call: TRBV4-3
j_call: TRBJ1-5
cdr3_aa: ASSQDPGQVRTQPQH

v_call: TRBV7-9
j_call: TRBJ2-5
cdr3_aa: ASSHPRGGETQY

v_call: TRBV5-4
j_call: TRBJ2-1
cdr3_aa: ASSLDSKNNEQF

v_call: TRBV5-4
j_call: TRBJ2-3
cdr3_aa: ASSKPGQSTDTQY

v_call: TRBV19
j_call: TRBJ1-2
cdr3_aa: ASSPTGVGGYT

v_call: TRBV12-3/TRBV12-4
j_call: TRBJ2-3
cdr3_aa: ASSLVRGASGRTDTQY

v_call: TRBV7-9
j_call: TRBJ2-2
cdr3_aa: ASSLFSGANTGELF

v_call: TRBV2
j_call: TRBJ2-2
cdr3_aa: ASSDGFRAGELF

v_call: TRBV28
j_call: TRBJ2-7
cdr3_aa: ASTSGPYEQY

v_call: TRBV19
j_call: TRBJ1-3
cdr3_aa: ASSIDRAGNTIY